This T cell receptor beta chain was retrieved from a study of blood T cell repertoires in COVID-19. Study overall: Sites across the United States, Italy and Spain contributed samples from acute and convalescent COVID-19. Sources were T cells, B-cell-depleted T cells, or PBMCs; the material itself was cDNA or gDNA.

The CDR3 length is 15 residues. CDR1 is SGHTA and CDR2 is FQGNSA in the germline V gene. Trimming cost V 5 bases and J 6 bases; bases outside gene matches: 7. The authors' processing: Amplification of reference gene primers provided the estimated nucleated cell counts. Method: immunoSEQ multiplex PCR; TCRdb's copy keeps in-frame clones and lacks some. For V, J and clone size, that table is used; D and trimming come from the DNA. The profile covers tens of thousands of clones, with around 89% appearing a single time and around 2.1% taken by the ten largest. The sample consisted of peripheral blood. The chain combines TRBV7-2 with TRBJ2-2; 9 positions agree with TRBD1. The receptor was derived from a human donor in a cohort sampled during active COVID-19. The CDR3 spells CASSPDRGRAGELFF. The CDR3 coding sequence is TGTGCCAGCAGCCCCGACAGGGGGAGGGCCGGGGAGCTGTTTTTT.